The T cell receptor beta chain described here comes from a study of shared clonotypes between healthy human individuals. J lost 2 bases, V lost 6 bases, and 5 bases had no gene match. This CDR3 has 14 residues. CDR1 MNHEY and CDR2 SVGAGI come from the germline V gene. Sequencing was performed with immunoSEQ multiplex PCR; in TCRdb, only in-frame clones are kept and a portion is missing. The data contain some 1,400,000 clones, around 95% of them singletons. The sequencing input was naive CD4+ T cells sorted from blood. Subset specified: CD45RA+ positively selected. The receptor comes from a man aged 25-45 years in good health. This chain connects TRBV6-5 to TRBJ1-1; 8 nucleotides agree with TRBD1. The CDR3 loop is CASRPGGPNTEAFF. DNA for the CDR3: TGTGCCAGCAGACCAGGGGGCCCTAACACTGAAGCTTTCTTT.